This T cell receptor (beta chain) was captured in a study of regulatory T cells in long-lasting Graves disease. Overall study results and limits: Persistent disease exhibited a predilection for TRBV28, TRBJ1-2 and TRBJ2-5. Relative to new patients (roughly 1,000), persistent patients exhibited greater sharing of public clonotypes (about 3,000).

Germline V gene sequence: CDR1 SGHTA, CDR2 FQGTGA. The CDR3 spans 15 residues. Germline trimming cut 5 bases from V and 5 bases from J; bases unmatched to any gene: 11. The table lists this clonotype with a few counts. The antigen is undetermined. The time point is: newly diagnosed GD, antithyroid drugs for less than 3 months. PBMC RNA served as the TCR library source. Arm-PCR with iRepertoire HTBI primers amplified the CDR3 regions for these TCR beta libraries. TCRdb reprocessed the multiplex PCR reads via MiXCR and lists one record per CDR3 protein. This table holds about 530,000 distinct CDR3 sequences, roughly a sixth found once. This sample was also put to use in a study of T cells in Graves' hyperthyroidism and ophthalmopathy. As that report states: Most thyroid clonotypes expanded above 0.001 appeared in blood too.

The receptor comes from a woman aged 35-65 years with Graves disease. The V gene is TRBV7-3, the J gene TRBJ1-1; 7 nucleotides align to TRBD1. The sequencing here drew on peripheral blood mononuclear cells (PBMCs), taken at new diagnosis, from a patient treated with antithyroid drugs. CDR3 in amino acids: CASSPTGTEITEAFF. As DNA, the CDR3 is TGTGCCAGCAGCCCGACCGGGACAGAAATTACTGAAGCTTTCTTT.